This T cell receptor (beta chain) derives from a study of tumor and adjacent non-tumor tissue in lung cancer. CDR1 and CDR2 (germline): SGHAT, FQDESV (reference sequence). This CDR3 is 18 amino acids long. Trimming pared 2 bases from V and 13 bases from J, leaving 30 bases between. The template was RNA from unsorted bulk tissue. The normal lung tissue was taken more than 3 cm from the tumor edge. Three rounds of nested PCR, following a modified ARM-PCR protocol, produced the TCRbeta library. Via MiXCR, TCRdb re-called the multiplex PCR reads, giving one row per CDR3 protein. The sample yields about 100,000 distinct CDR3 sequences, less than 75% seen once.

The chain employs TRBV11-1 and TRBJ2-1, with D possibly matching TRBD2 (6 bases). Input material: distant non-tumor lung tissue. The TCR was taken from a man aged 25 to 40 with non-small cell lung cancer. DNA of the CDR3: TGTGCCAGCAGCTTAAAATCGGCGGGGCGGCCCTCCTACAATAATCAGTTCTTC. Protein sequence: CASSLKSAGRPSYNNQFF. The variable domain in full, completed from reference TRBV11-1 and TRBJ2-1, reads EAEVAQSPRYKITEKSQAVAFWCDPISGHATLYWYRQILGQGPELLVQFQDESVVDDSQLPKDRFSAERLKGVDSTLKIQPAELGDSAMYLCASSLKSAGRPSYNNQFFGPGTRLTVL.